The clone carrying this T cell receptor (beta chain) has ten or more counts. Its antigen is currently unknown. TCRdb fed the reads into MiXCR, producing one record per CDR3 protein. The sample consists of 450,000 to 550,000 distinct CDR3 sequences, about 17% of them appearing once. The data originate from a study of T cell repertoires in cytomegalovirus infection. Study information: Matching HLA type, along with CMV infection, was indicated by public TCR beta signatures. Study results and caveats: In two of eight donors, the top clonotype was HLA-C-restricted CMV-specific.

The receptor was derived from a human donor in good health (CMV status not recorded). Some clones in this sample may be carry-over from other donors' samples. Sequences were obtained from CD8+ T cells from PBMCs.

The CDR3 loop is CASSLSAVTYEQYF. The DNA for the CDR3 is TGTGCCAGCAGTTTGTCTGCGGTGACCTACGAGCAGTACTTC. The rearrangement uses TRBV12-3 or TRBV12-4 and TRBJ2-7, with D unclear. Trimming took off 3 bases at V and 2 bases at J, with 11 bases between the two ends. This CDR3 region has 14 residues.